Listed below are T cell receptor beta chains from one sample, sequenced in a study of T cells in Graves' hyperthyroidism and ophthalmopathy. TCRdb redid the calling of the multiplex PCR reads with MiXCR, one entry per CDR3 protein. The repertoire holds hundreds of thousands of distinct CDR3 sequences, approximately 18% seen once, with roughly a sixth in the top ten. Material for sequencing was blood. These receptors were taken from a woman aged 50 to 65 with Graves' hyperthyroidism that later progressed to Graves' ophthalmopathy. Both conserved end residues are part of each CDR3. The D gene is left open where the match is weak. Rows may omit the clone size; those that give it use once, few, many or a size class.

v_gene	j_gene	d_gene	abundance	CDR3nt	CDR3aa
TRBV5-1	TRBJ2-5	TRBD2	NA	TGCGCCAGCAGCTTGGAAGGACTAGTCCGAGAGACCCAGTACTTC	CASSLEGLVRETQYF
TRBV2	TRBJ1-2	NA	many	TGTGCCAGCAGTGTACGTACTTCTAACTATGGCTACACCTTC	CASSVRTSNYGYTF
TRBV10-3	TRBJ1-2	TRBD1	NA	TGTGCCGTTGGGACAGAAACTAACTATGGCTACACCTTC	CAVGTETNYGYTF
TRBV3-1	TRBJ2-2	NA	many	TGTGCCAGCAGCCTACTCTGGGGATCGAACACCGGGGAGCTGTTTTTT	CASSLLWGSNTGELFF
TRBV5-4	TRBJ1-6	NA	few	TGTGCCAGCAGCTTGGACCAGGGGAATTCACCCCTCCACTTT	CASSLDQGNSPLHF
TRBV6-1	TRBJ2-5	TRBD2	many	TGTGCCAGCAGTAGGACTCGGGACTACCCCATGACCCAGTACTTC	CASSRTRDYPMTQYF
TRBV7-9	TRBJ2-1	TRBD2	NA	TGTGCCAGCAGCGAAACTAGCGGGGGGGTTCCAAATGAGCAGTTCTTC	CASSETSGGVPNEQFF
TRBV9	TRBJ1-1	TRBD1	NA	TGTGCCAGCAGCCTCCACGACAGGGCGGGCACTGAAGCTTTCTTT	CASSLHDRAGTEAFF
TRBV6-2/TRBV6-3	TRBJ2-1	TRBD1	NA	TGTGCCAGCAGTTACCCGGGACAGCCCTACAATGAGCAGTTCTTC	CASSYPGQPYNEQFF
TRBV3-1	TRBJ2-1	TRBD1	many	TGTGCCAGCAGCCAACCCGGGGACAGGGGCAATGAGCAGTTCTTC	CASSQPGDRGNEQFF
TRBV6-2/TRBV6-3	TRBJ1-5	TRBD1	NA	TGTGCCAGCAGACACTTAGAACATTGGGACAGATCTAATCAGCCCCAGCATTTT	CASRHLEHWDRSNQPQHF
TRBV7-3	TRBJ1-1	NA	few	TGTGCCAGCAGGACCGACCCCGGGGCCAACACTGAAGCTTTCTTT	CASRTDPGANTEAFF
TRBV12-3/TRBV12-4	TRBJ1-6	TRBD1	NA	TGTGCCAGCAGCCTCAAGTGGACAGGGCCAAATTCACCCCTCCACTTT	CASSLKWTGPNSPLHF
TRBV3-1	TRBJ1-1	TRBD1	many	TGTGCCAGCAGCCCGGGACAGGGGGACACTGAAGCTTTCTTT	CASSPGQGDTEAFF
TRBV10-3	TRBJ2-2	TRBD1	few	TGTGCCATCAGTGAGTCGAGGACAGGCGCGACCGGGGAGCTGTTTTTT	CAISESRTGATGELFF
TRBV10-3	TRBJ1-6	NA	NA	TGTGCCATCAGTGAGAGGTTAACAACACCCCTCCACTTT	CAISERLTTPLHF
TRBV19	TRBJ2-3	NA	NA	TGTGCCAGCGACGTAGGGGCAGGGACAGATACGCAGTATTTT	CASDVGAGTDTQYF
TRBV18	TRBJ2-3	TRBD1	NA	TGTGCCAGCTCACCAAGGAGACAGGGGCGATCACGATTCACAGATACGCAGTATTTT	CASSPRRQGRSRFTDTQYF
TRBV29-1	TRBJ1-2	NA	NA	TGCAGCGCCGTCGGAGTTAGAGGCTACACCTTC	CSAVGVRGYTF
TRBV12-3/TRBV12-4	TRBJ2-1	NA	NA	TGTGCCAGCAGTTTAGACACTTTTCGGGTAGCCTACAATGAGCAGTTCTTC	CASSLDTFRVAYNEQFF
TRBV5-6	TRBJ2-3	TRBD1	NA	TGTGCCAGCAGCCCAGCAGGGGGTACCGCCGATACGCAGTATTTT	CASSPAGGTADTQYF
TRBV6-1	TRBJ1-5	NA	NA	TGTGCCAGCAGTGAAGGTCGGGGAGCCCAGCCCCAGCATTTT	CASSEGRGAQPQHF
TRBV20-1	TRBJ2-5	TRBD2	NA	TGCAGTGCTAGAGAAGCTTCGGGGGGCCAAGAGACCCAGTACTTC	CSAREASGGQETQYF
TRBV30	TRBJ2-7	TRBD2	NA	TGTGCCTGCTCCAGGACTAGCGGGGCCTACGAGCAGTACTTC	CACSRTSGAYEQYF
TRBV3-1	TRBJ1-2	NA	few	TGTGCCAGCAGCCAATTCTCGACGTCAGATGGTGGCTACACCTTC	CASSQFSTSDGGYTF
TRBV18	TRBJ1-4	NA	many	TGTGCCAGCTCACCGGGAGGAAATGAAAAACTGTTTTTT	CASSPGGNEKLFF
TRBV20-1	TRBJ1-5	NA	NA	TGCAGTGCTAGACGCGACAGAGATCAGCCCCAGCATTTT	CSARRDRDQPQHF
TRBV6-1	TRBJ2-7	NA	many	TGTGCCAGCAGTCGCCCCGGACAGAGCTCCTACGAGCAGTACTTC	CASSRPGQSSYEQYF
TRBV6-1	TRBJ2-7	NA	few	TGTGCCAGCAGTGAATTTGAATACGAGCAGTACTTC	CASSEFEYEQYF
TRBV6-4	TRBJ2-7	TRBD2	few	TGTGCCAGCAGGTCCGGGGGGGGCGAGTACGAGCAGTACTTC	CASRSGGGEYEQYF
TRBV20-1	TRBJ2-7	TRBD1	few	TGCAGTTTTGACCCGGGACAGCGACCCTACGAGCAGTACTTC	CSFDPGQRPYEQYF
TRBV5-1	TRBJ2-1	TRBD2	NA	TGCGCCAGCAGCTTCGGACGGGGGGGCCCCTACAATGAGCAGTTCTTC	CASSFGRGGPYNEQFF
TRBV20-1	TRBJ1-5	NA	NA	TGCAGTGCCCCCCCTCAGTCAGGGTATCTCAGCAATCAGCCCCAGCATTTT	CSAPPQSGYLSNQPQHF
TRBV20-1	TRBJ2-5	NA	few	TGCAGTGCTAGGGGGGGCCCACGCGGGGAGACCCAGTACTTC	CSARGGPRGETQYF
TRBV10-3	TRBJ1-1	TRBD1	many	TGTGCCATCAGTGAATACAGGGGTAGCACTGAAGCTTTCTTT	CAISEYRGSTEAFF
TRBV5-1	TRBJ2-1	TRBD2	few	TGCGCCAGCAGCTTGAATAGCGGGGGATCCTACAATGAGCAGTTCTTC	CASSLNSGGSYNEQFF
TRBV10-3	TRBJ2-5	TRBD1	NA	TGTGCCATCAGCGCGGGACAGGGAGAGGGAGAGACCCAGTACTTC	CAISAGQGEGETQYF
TRBV11-2	TRBJ1-2	TRBD1	many	TGTGCCAGCAGACAGGCCGGGACAGGGAACTATGGCTACACCTTC	CASRQAGTGNYGYTF
TRBV27	TRBJ2-1	TRBD2	many	TGTGCCAGCAGTTCCAATGGACTAGCCTACAATGAGCAGTTCTTC	CASSSNGLAYNEQFF
TRBV7-9	TRBJ2-2	TRBD1	few	TGTGCCAGCTCAGGGGGTTACCCCGGGGAGCTGTTTTTT	CASSGGYPGELFF
TRBV4-1	TRBJ2-1	TRBD2	NA	TGCGCCAGCAGCCAAGCCGCTAGCGGGGGGGGCTACAATGAGCAGTTCTTC	CASSQAASGGGYNEQFF
TRBV5-1	TRBJ1-1	NA	many	TGTGCCAGCAGTAGCACGGGAGGGAACACTGAAGCTTTCTTT	CASSSTGGNTEAFF